The present entry profiles one T cell receptor (beta chain) with its context. Original processing methods: Estimates of nucleated cell counts were drawn from the amplification of reference gene primers. The data were produced by immunoSEQ multiplex PCR, yet TCRdb's version contains in-frame clones alone and is incomplete. The V and J calls and clone size come from that table; D and trimming were worked out from the DNA. This repertoire shows more than 300,000 clones, around nine tenths found once; its top ten account for more than 1%. The CDR3 contains 16 residues. V gave up 3 bases and J gave up 5 bases; unmatched junction bases: 7. Germline lookup yields CDR1 KGHDR and CDR2 SFDVKD. All enrollees were roughly 18 to 89 years old and from 25 or so US areas. Clinical history as reported by participants underpinned cohort assignment. Before being deemed recovered, Cohort 3 donors had two negative PCRs, clearance, or symptom resolution.

The data are from a study of blood T cell repertoires in COVID-19. The chain links TRBV24-1 to TRBJ2-1; 9 nucleotides align to TRBD1. The sequence was collected from a woman between 18 and 30 years old who had recovered from COVID-19. The sample consisted of PBMCs or T cells enriched from blood (not recorded which). This CDR3 reads CATSDPGTGKDNEQFF. In nucleotides, the CDR3 is TGTGCCACCAGTGATCCCGGGACAGGGAAGGACAATGAGCAGTTCTTC.